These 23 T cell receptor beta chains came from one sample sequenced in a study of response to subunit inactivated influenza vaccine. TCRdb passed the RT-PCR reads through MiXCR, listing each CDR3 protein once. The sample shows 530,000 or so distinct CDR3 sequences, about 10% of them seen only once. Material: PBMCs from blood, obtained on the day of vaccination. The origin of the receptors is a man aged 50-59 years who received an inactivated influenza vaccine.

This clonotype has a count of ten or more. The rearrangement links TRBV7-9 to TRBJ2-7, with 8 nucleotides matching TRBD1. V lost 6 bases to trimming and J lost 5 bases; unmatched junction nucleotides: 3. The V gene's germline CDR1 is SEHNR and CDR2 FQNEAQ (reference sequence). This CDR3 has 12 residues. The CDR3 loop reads CASRGQGNEQYF. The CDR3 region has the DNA TGTGCCAGCAGAGGACAGGGTAACGAGCAGTACTTC.

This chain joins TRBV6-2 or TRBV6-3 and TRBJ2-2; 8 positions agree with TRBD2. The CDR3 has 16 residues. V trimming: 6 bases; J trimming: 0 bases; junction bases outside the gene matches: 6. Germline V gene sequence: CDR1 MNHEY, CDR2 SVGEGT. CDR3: CASSRGGYPNTGELFF. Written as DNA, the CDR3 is TGTGCCAGCAGCCGCGGGGGGTATCCGAACACCGGGGAGCTGTTTTTT.

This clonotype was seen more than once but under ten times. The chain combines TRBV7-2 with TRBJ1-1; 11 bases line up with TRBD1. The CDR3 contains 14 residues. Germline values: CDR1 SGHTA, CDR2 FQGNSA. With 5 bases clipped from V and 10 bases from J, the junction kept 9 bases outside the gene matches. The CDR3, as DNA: TGTGCCAGCAGCCTGGGACAGGGGGAGGGTCGAGCTTTCTTT. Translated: CASSLGQGEGRAFF.

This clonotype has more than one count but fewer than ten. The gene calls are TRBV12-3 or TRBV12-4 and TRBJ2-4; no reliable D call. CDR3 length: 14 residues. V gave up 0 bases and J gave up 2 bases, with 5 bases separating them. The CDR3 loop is CASSLAPTKNIQYF. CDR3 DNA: TGTGCCAGCAGTTTAGCGCCGACCAAAAACATTCAGTACTTC.

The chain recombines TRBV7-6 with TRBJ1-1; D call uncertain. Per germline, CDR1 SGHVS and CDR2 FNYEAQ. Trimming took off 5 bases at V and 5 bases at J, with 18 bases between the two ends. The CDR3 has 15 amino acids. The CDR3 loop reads CASSPRAQAGTEAFF. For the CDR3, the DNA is TGTGCCAGCAGCCCCCGGGCGCAGGCGGGGACTGAAGCTTTCTTT.

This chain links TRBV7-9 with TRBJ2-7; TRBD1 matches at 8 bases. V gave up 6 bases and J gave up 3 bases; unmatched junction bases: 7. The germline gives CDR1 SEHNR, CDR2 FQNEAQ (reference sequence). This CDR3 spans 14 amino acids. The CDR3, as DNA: TGTGCCAGCAGGCCCGGGACAGGCCGCTACGAGCAGTACTTC. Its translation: CASRPGTGRYEQYF.

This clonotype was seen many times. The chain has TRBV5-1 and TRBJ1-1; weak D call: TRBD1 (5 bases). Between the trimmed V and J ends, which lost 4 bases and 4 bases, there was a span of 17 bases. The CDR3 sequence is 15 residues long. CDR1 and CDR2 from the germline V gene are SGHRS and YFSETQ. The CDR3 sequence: CASSLQGWGPTEAFF. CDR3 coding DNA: TGCGCCAGCAGCCTACAAGGATGGGGACCCACTGAAGCTTTCTTT.

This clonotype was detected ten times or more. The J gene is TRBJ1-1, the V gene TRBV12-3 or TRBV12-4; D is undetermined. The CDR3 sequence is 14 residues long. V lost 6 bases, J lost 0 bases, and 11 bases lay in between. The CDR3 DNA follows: TGTGCCAGCAGGGGAAAGGGAATGAACACTGAAGCTTTCTTT. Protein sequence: CASRGKGMNTEAFF.

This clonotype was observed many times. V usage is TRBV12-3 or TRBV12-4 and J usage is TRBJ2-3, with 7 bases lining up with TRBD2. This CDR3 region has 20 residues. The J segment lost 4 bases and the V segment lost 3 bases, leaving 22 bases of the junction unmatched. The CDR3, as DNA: TGTGCCAGCAGTTTTGACAGATCCATCAAGGGCGGGGGTTACGCAGATACGCAGTATTTT. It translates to CASSFDRSIKGGGYADTQYF.

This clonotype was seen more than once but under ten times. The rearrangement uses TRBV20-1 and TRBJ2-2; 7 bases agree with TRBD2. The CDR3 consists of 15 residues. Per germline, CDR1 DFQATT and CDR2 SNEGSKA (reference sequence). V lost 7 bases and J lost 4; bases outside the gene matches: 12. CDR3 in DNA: TGCAGTGTTAAGATGGGGGGGATGGGCACCGGGGAGCTGTTTTTT. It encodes CSVKMGGMGTGELFF.

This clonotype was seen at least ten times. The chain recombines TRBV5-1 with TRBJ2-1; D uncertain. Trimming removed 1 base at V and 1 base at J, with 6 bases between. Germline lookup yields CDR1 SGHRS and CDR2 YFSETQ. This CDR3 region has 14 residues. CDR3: CASSLRQSYNEQFF. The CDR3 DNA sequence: TGCGCCAGCAGCTTGAGGCAGTCCTACAATGAGCAGTTCTTC.

CDR3 bases: TGCGCCAGCACGGCTAGCGGGGGGGCCTCCTACAATGAGCAGTTCTTC. It translates to CASTASGGASYNEQFF. J is TRBJ2-1 and V is TRBV5-1; the match to TRBD2 covers 12 bases. Trimming cost V 6 bases and J 0 bases; bases outside gene matches: 4. Germline CDR1 and CDR2: SGHRS and YFSETQ. CDR3 length: 16 residues.

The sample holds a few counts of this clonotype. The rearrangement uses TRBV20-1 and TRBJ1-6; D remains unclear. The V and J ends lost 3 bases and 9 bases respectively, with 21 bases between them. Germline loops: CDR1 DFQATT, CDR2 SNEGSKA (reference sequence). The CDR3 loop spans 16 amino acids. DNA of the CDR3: TGCAGTGCTAGGTATAATGGTGGAGGCACCGTTTCACCCCTCCACTTT. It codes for CSARYNGGGTVSPLHF.

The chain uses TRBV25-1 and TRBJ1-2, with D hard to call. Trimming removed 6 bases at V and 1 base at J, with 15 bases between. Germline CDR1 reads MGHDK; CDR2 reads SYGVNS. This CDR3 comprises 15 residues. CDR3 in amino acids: CASSPPGRLNYGYTF. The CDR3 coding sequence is TGTGCCAGCAGCCCCCCCGGCAGGCTTAACTATGGCTACACCTTC.

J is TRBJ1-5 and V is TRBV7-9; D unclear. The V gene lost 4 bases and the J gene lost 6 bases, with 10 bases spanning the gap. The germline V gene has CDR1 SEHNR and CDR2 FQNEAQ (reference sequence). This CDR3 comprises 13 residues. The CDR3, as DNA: TGTGCCAGCAGCTCCCGATGGGGTCAGCCCCAGCATTTT. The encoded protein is CASSSRWGQPQHF.

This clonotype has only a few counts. This chain's CDR3 is CASSTQLLTNTGELFF. DNA of the CDR3: TGTGCCAGCAGCACCCAACTACTGACGAACACCGGGGAGCTGTTTTTT. The rearrangement joins TRBV4-2 to TRBJ2-2; no clear D. Germline CDR1 and CDR2: LGHNA and YNFKEQ. V was shortened by 5 bases and J by 0 bases, with 13 bases between the two germline ends. The CDR3 is 16 amino acids.

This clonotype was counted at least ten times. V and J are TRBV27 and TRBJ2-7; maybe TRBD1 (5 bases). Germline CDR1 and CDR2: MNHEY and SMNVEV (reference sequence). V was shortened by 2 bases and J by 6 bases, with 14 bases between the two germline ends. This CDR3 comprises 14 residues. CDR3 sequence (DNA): TGTGCCAGCAGTTTAGCAGGGATGACGAGCGAGCAGTACTTC. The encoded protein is CASSLAGMTSEQYF.

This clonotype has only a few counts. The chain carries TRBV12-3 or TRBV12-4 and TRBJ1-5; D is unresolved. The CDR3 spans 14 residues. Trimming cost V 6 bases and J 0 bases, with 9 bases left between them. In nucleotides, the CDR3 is TGTGCCAGCAGCGACAAGTATAGCAATCAGCCCCAGCATTTT. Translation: CASSDKYSNQPQHF.

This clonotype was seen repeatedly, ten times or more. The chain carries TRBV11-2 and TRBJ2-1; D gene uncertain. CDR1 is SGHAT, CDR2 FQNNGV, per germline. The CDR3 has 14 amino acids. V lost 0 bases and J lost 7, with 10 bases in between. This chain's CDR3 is CASSLDPSGNEQFF. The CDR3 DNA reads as TGTGCCAGCAGCTTAGATCCTTCAGGTAATGAGCAGTTCTTC.

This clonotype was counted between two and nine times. This chain's CDR3 is CASSQDLRGQFF. CDR3 DNA sequence: TGTGCCAGCAGCCAAGATCTGAGGGGTCAGTTCTTC. This chain connects TRBV4-2 to TRBJ2-1; D is tentatively TRBD1 or TRBD2 (5 bases each). This CDR3 has 12 amino acids. V lost 0 bases and J 13 bases, leaving 10 bases between the germline ends. The germline CDR1 and CDR2 sequences are LGHNA and YNFKEQ.

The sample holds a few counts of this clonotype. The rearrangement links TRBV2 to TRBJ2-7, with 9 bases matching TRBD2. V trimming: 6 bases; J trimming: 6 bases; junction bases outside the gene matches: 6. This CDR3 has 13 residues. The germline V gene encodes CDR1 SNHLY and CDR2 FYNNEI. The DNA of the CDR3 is TGTGCCAGCAGCCTGGGACTAGCTAGCGAGCAGTACTTC. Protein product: CASSLGLASEQYF.

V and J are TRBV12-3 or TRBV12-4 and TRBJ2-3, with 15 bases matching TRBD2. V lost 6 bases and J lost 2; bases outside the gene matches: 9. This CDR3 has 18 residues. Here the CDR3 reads CASRSPGLAGGHTDTQYF. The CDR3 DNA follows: TGTGCCAGCAGGTCACCGGGACTAGCGGGGGGCCACACAGATACGCAGTATTTT.

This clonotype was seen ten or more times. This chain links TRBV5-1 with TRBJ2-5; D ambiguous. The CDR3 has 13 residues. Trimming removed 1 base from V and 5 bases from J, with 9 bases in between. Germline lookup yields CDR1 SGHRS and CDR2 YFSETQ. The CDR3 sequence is CASSLLGMETQYF. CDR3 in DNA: TGCGCCAGCAGCTTGCTAGGGATGGAGACCCAGTACTTC.